This T cell receptor (beta chain) was retrieved from a study of blood T cell repertoires in COVID-19. Study background: The samples span acute and convalescent COVID-19 from the United States, Italy and Spain.

Repertoires were generated with immunoSEQ multiplex PCR, while TCRdb's copy carries only in-frame clones and drops some. The data contain about 300,000 clones, under 90% of them seen just once; the ten biggest clones take up 1.8%. Sequencing was carried out using peripheral blood. The origin of this receptor is a woman aged 25 to 39 with COVID-19, enrolled during active disease.

Here the CDR3 DNA reads TGTGCCAGCAGTTTATCAGGGGAGGGCCTACAGAATCAGCCCCAGCATTTT. This encodes CASSLSGEGLQNQPQHF. The chain recombines TRBV27 with TRBJ1-5, with D maybe TRBD1 (5 bases). V was trimmed by 0 bases and J by 4 bases, leaving 16 bases between them. The CDR3 has 17 amino acids. Per germline, CDR1 MNHEY and CDR2 SMNVEV (reference sequence).